These T cell receptor beta chains were read from a single sample in a study of identical twins. MiXCR, applied by TCRdb to the 5' RACE reads, yields one record per CDR3 protein. Of roughly 280,000 distinct CDR3 sequences in the sample, 7.5% to 9.5% were seen once. This same sample was also taken into another study, of yellow fever vaccine responses in identical twins.

Source material: CD8+ T cells sorted from blood. These receptor sequences come from a woman younger than 30 in good health. CDR3s include the opening cysteine and the closing phenylalanine or tryptophan. D genes are given only for firm matches. Clone size appears in some rows only: once, few, many, or a class for an expanded clone.

TRBV7-8	TRBJ2-3	TRBD2	few	TGTGCCAGCAGCCTCGGTATTTCTAGCGGGGGGGCCCCAGATACGCAGTATTTT	CASSLGISSGGAPDTQYF
TRBV3-1	TRBJ2-7	TRBD2	many	TGTGCCAGCAGTGCGGGGGACTCCTACGAGCAGTACTTC	CASSAGDSYEQYF
TRBV20-1	TRBJ2-7	TRBD1	many	TGCAGTGCTAGAGAGTACAGGGGTTCCTACGAGCAGTACTTC	CSAREYRGSYEQYF
TRBV4-3	TRBJ2-7	TRBD1	NA	TGCGCCAGCAGCCAAGATTTTGCAGGGGGATACTACGAGCAGTACTTC	CASSQDFAGGYYEQYF
TRBV7-9	TRBJ2-1	NA	many	TGTGCCACGTCGACGGCAGGCAATGAGCAGTTCTTC	CATSTAGNEQFF
TRBV4-2	TRBJ1-5	TRBD1	many	TGTGCCAGCAGCCAAGGGGGACAGGGGATCAATCAGCCCCAGCATTTT	CASSQGGQGINQPQHF
TRBV12-3/TRBV12-4	TRBJ2-4	NA	NA	TGTGCCAGCAGCTCCGCCGGGGCCAAAAACATTCAGTACTTC	CASSSAGAKNIQYF
TRBV15	TRBJ1-4	NA	NA	TGTGCCACCAGCAGAGTTTATTCTCGGGCTGTCGAGGAAAAACTGTTTTTT	CATSRVYSRAVEEKLFF
TRBV5-6	TRBJ2-1	NA	many	TGTGCCAGCAGCTTGGGCAATCAGGGTGGGGATGAGCAGTTCTTC	CASSLGNQGGDEQFF
TRBV20-1	TRBJ2-7	NA	many	TGCAGTGCTAGAATTTGGAACAGGGCCTACGAGCAGTACTTC	CSARIWNRAYEQYF